This T cell receptor beta chain emerged from a study of identical twins. Study results and caveats: Its conclusions, products of cross-sectional statistical analysis, did not come from following the same donors. With beta out-of-frame sequences, excess sharing by twins was weaker. Insertion counts were lower in abundant cord blood beta clonotypes, a trend that memory repertoires did not show.

This clonotype was seen a few times. Its antigen is unknown. The CDR3 is 13 amino acids. V shed 7 bases, J shed 2 bases, and the junction held 4 bases outside the gene matches. Germline CDR1 and CDR2: MNHEY and SVGEGT. cDNA carried unique molecular identifiers, and a universal primer site was added by template switching. A single record per CDR3 protein comes from TCRdb applying MiXCR to the 5' RACE reads. Found here are about 810,000 distinct CDR3 sequences, approximately 13% of them singletons; the top ten hold roughly 1.6%. Another study also made use of these data, one on yellow fever vaccine responses in identical twins.

This TCR came from a woman aged 18-30 years in good health. V gene TRBV6-2 or TRBV6-3 combines with J gene TRBJ2-5, with TRBD2 identical over 7 bases. Source material: PBMCs. CDR3 nucleotides: TGTGCCAGCACTGACGGGGGGCAAGAGACCCAGTACTTC. Its translation: CASTDGGQETQYF.